The 8 T cell receptor beta chains in this list originate from one sample, sequenced in a study of OX40 agonist ivuxolimab in advanced cancers. Clones were read by immunoSEQ multiplex PCR, and TCRdb kept only the in-frame ones, dropping some. This sample has about 66,000 clones, with approximately 90% found just once. Sequencing was performed on CD4+ or CD8+ T cells sorted from blood, taken in a trial of the OX40 agonist ivuxolimab. The receptors were sampled from an adult with an advanced solid tumor such as melanoma, head and neck, liver or kidney cancer.

This rearrangement joins TRBV25-1 to TRBJ1-6; TRBD1 might be the D (5 bases). This CDR3 region has 16 residues. Germline V CDR1 and CDR2: MGHDK, SYGVNS. V shed 5 bases and J shed 0 bases, with 11 bases lying between them. In DNA form, the CDR3 reads TGTGCCAGCAGTTCCAGGGAGAGCTCCTATAATTCACCCCTCCACTTT. It encodes CASSSRESSYNSPLHF.

About this clone itself: Compared with germline, one end of the junction differs, possibly owing to a read error. This chain links TRBV5-1 with TRBJ1-6; 7 nucleotides agree with TRBD1. CDR1 is SGHRS, CDR2 YFSETQ, per germline. This CDR3 contains 15 residues. This chain's CDR3 is CASSSEGAYNSPLHF. CDR3 bases: TGCGCCAGCAGCTCCGAGGGGGCCTACAATTCACCCCTCCACTTT.

This chain connects TRBV5-6 to TRBJ1-6; 10 bases match TRBD1. Per the germline V gene, CDR1 is SGHDT and CDR2 is YYEEEE. The ends lost 0 bases at V and 9 bases at J; junction bases unmatched: 3. The CDR3 has 15 amino acids. CDR3 DNA sequence: TGTGCCAGCAGCTTGGGACAGGGGGCCGGTTCACCCCTCCACTTT. Amino acid sequence: CASSLGQGAGSPLHF.

The chain has TRBV11-2 and TRBJ1-2, with a weak D call TRBD1 (5 bases). Germline-derived CDR1 and CDR2 are SGHAT and FQNNGV. The CDR3 extends over 16 amino acids. Trimming took off 5 bases at V and 1 base at J, with 17 bases between the two ends. CDR3 amino acids: CASSQIRGNDNYGYTF. In DNA form, the CDR3 reads TGTGCCAGCAGCCAAATACGGGGGAACGATAACTATGGCTACACCTTC.

The chain recombines TRBV4-3 with TRBJ1-4; possible D gene TRBD1, 5 bases. The CDR3 is 16 amino acids. CDR1 and CDR2 from the germline V gene are LGHNA and YSLEER. Between the trimmed V and J ends, which lost 4 bases and 7 bases, there was a span of 19 bases. CDR3 sequence: CASSRGPSSGSEKLFF. The CDR3 coding sequence is TGCGCCAGCAGCCGGGGCCCGTCTTCGGGGAGTGAAAAACTGTTTTTT.

The V gene is TRBV11-1, the J gene TRBJ1-3; D unresolved. The V and J ends lost 3 bases and 6 bases respectively, with 24 bases between them. Germline values: CDR1 SGHAT, CDR2 FQDESV (reference sequence). The CDR3 length is 18 residues. CDR3 nucleotides: TGTGCCAGCAGCTTTACTCGCCCTTCTTCATCGCAGGAAAACACCATATATTTT. Protein sequence: CASSFTRPSSSQENTIYF.

The rearrangement joins TRBV11-2 to TRBJ1-2; D gene ambiguous. Germline CDR1 reads SGHAT; CDR2 reads FQNNGV. The CDR3 extends over 12 amino acids. Trimming pared 5 bases from V and 9 bases from J, leaving 13 bases between. The CDR3 is CASSAREVSYTF. Written as DNA, the CDR3 is TGTGCCAGCAGCGCGAGGGAGGTTAGCTACACCTTC.

V gene TRBV19 combines with J gene TRBJ2-1; TRBD1 matches at 10 bases. The V segment lost 7 bases and the J segment 7 bases; nucleotides outside the gene matches: 13. Germline CDR1 is LNHDA and CDR2 is SQIVND (reference sequence). CDR3 length equals 16 residues. The CDR3 here is CASKPGGTGALNEQFF. The CDR3 DNA reads as TGTGCCAGTAAGCCTGGGGGGACAGGGGCCCTGAATGAGCAGTTCTTC.